A selection of T cell receptor beta chains follows, all from one sample in a study of blood T cells in healthy people across ages. TCRdb ran MiXCR on the 5' RACE reads and lists one entry per CDR3 protein. The sample lists some 1.5 million distinct CDR3 sequences, 28% occurring once. Material: blood. The receptor set was obtained from a woman aged 25 to 39 in good health. The CDR3 runs from the conserved cysteine through the conserved F or W. D genes are given only for firm matches. Some rows have no size entry. The others give once, few or many, or a class for an expanded clone.

j_call,v_call,clone_size,d_call,cdr3_aa,cdr3_nt
TRBJ2-5,TRBV27,NA,NA,CASMGTTNQETQYF,TGTGCCAGCATGGGGACGACCAATCAAGAGACCCAGTACTTC
TRBJ2-4,TRBV29-1,NA,TRBD1,CSVEPTGSRGRQYF,TGCAGCGTTGAGCCCACAGGGTCCAGGGGGCGGCAGTACTTC
TRBJ1-2,TRBV7-6,many,NA,CASSQRGTGEGGYTF,TGTGCCAGCAGCCAGCGAGGGACGGGGGAAGGAGGCTACACCTTC
TRBJ2-7,TRBV12-3/TRBV12-4,NA,NA,CASSTGQTVYEQYF,TGTGCCAGCAGTACAGGACAGACAGTCTACGAGCAGTACTTC
TRBJ2-5,TRBV14,few,NA,CASSQVRAETQYF,TGTGCCAGCAGCCAAGTTAGGGCGGAGACCCAGTACTTC
TRBJ2-4,TRBV4-2,many,NA,CASSQEVTEVVIQYF,TGTGCCAGCAGCCAAGAAGTCACAGAAGTGGTCATTCAGTACTTC
TRBJ2-7,TRBV27,NA,TRBD1,CATSISGTGYEQYF,TGTGCCACTTCGATTTCGGGGACAGGTTACGAGCAGTACTTC
TRBJ2-1,TRBV7-9,NA,NA,CASSFRQEREQFF,TGTGCCAGCAGCTTCAGACAGGAACGGGAGCAGTTCTTC
TRBJ1-5,TRBV2,NA,NA,CASTQGPLIQGMLNQPQHF,TGTGCCAGCACCCAAGGCCCCCTGATACAGGGAATGCTGAATCAGCCCCAGCATTTT
TRBJ1-1,TRBV6-6,few,NA,CASSSGSLNTEAFF,TGTGCCAGCAGTTCGGGATCTCTGAACACTGAAGCTTTCTTT
TRBJ2-1,TRBV20-1,NA,TRBD2,CSARDPRTSGGANEQFF,TGCAGTGCTAGAGATCCAAGAACTAGCGGGGGGGCCAATGAGCAGTTCTTC
TRBJ1-6,TRBV7-9,NA,TRBD1,CASSPTGQNSPLHF,TGTGCCAGCAGCCCGACAGGGCAAAATTCACCCCTCCACTTT
TRBJ1-1,TRBV6-2/TRBV6-3,NA,NA,CASSYGQETLNEAFF,TGTGCCAGCAGTTACGGCCAGGAAACTCTTAATGAAGCTTTCTTT
TRBJ2-5,TRBV2,NA,TRBD1,CAIKLGTGKELGETQYF,TGTGCCATCAAACTCGGGACAGGCAAAGAACTAGGAGAGACCCAGTACTTC
TRBJ2-1,TRBV2,NA,TRBD2,CVSRVLAGVYNEQFF,TGTGTCAGCAGAGTACTAGCGGGAGTCTACAATGAGCAGTTCTTC
TRBJ2-7,TRBV9,NA,TRBD1,CASSLGQAPSGQYF,TGTGCCAGCAGTTTGGGACAGGCCCCTTCTGGGCAGTACTTC
TRBJ2-7,TRBV3-1,many,TRBD1,CASSQRDRGHEQYF,TGTGCCAGCAGCCAGCGGGACAGGGGCCACGAGCAGTACTTC
TRBJ2-5,TRBV24-1,NA,NA,CATSDRTVYQETQYF,TGTGCCACCAGTGACAGGACGGTGTACCAAGAGACCCAGTACTTC
TRBJ2-2,TRBV2,NA,TRBD2,CASRRLAGGQLGELFF,TGTGCCAGCAGGCGACTAGCGGGGGGGCAATTAGGGGAGCTGTTTTTT
TRBJ2-7,TRBV30,many,NA,CAWSRSYEQYF,TGTGCCTGGAGTAGAAGCTACGAGCAGTACTTC
TRBJ2-7,TRBV28,NA,TRBD2,CASKPSGAGGPYGQYF,TGTGCCAGCAAACCGTCGGGGGCGGGGGGGCCCTACGGGCAGTACTTC
TRBJ2-2,TRBV9,NA,TRBD1,CASSTTLTGKNTGELFF,TGTGCCAGCAGCACGACCCTGACAGGGAAGAACACCGGGGAGCTGTTTTTT
TRBJ2-7,TRBV14,few,NA,CASSAQGYASYEQYF,TGTGCCAGCAGCGCCCAGGGCTACGCATCCTACGAGCAGTACTTC
TRBJ2-2,TRBV30,NA,NA,CAWSIGGELFF,TGTGCCTGGAGTATTGGCGGGGAGCTGTTTTTT
TRBJ2-7,TRBV28,few,NA,CASSSPRLAIEQYF,TGTGCCAGCAGTTCGCCTAGATTGGCGATCGAGCAGTACTTC
TRBJ2-7,TRBV13,NA,NA,CASSLGKEGSYEQYF,TGTGCCAGCAGCCTCGGGAAAGAAGGCTCCTACGAGCAGTACTTC
TRBJ2-7,TRBV20-1,once,NA,CSARSEKSSYEQYF,TGCAGTGCTAGATCAGAGAAGAGCTCCTACGAGCAGTACTTC
TRBJ1-1,TRBV27,NA,NA,CASSLSLPPLGWTEAFF,TGTGCCAGCAGTTTATCCCTACCCCCACTAGGTTGGACTGAAGCTTTCTTT
TRBJ2-5,TRBV5-1,many,NA,CASGDGGSEETQYF,TGCGCCAGCGGCGATGGGGGTAGCGAAGAGACCCAGTACTTC
TRBJ2-7,TRBV7-9,many,NA,CASSLRIEQYF,TGTGCCAGCAGCTTACGGATCGAGCAGTACTTC
TRBJ2-1,TRBV3-1,NA,NA,CAGSPGRGAYNEQFF,TGTGCCGGCAGTCCAGGGAGAGGTGCCTACAATGAGCAGTTCTTC
TRBJ2-5,TRBV5-1,NA,NA,CASSWGRSQETQYF,TGCGCCAGCAGCTGGGGACGGAGTCAAGAGACCCAGTACTTC
TRBJ2-1,TRBV30,NA,TRBD2,CAWSSSGGLLLFF,TGTGCCTGGAGTTCATCGGGGGGGCTTTTGCTGTTCTTC
TRBJ1-1,TRBV20-1,NA,NA,CSARTAGNAEAFF,TGCAGTGCCCGGACGGCGGGGAACGCTGAAGCTTTCTTT
TRBJ1-4,TRBV28,few,NA,CASSWGGPLNEKLFF,TGTGCCAGCAGTTGGGGGGGACCGCTGAATGAAAAACTGTTTTTT
TRBJ2-3,TRBV18,NA,NA,CATAFGATTDTQYF,TGTGCCACCGCCTTCGGGGCTACGACAGATACGCAGTATTTT
TRBJ1-6,TRBV10-3,NA,NA,CAISGGGDTPLHF,TGTGCCATCAGTGGGGGGGGGGACACACCCCTCCACTTT
TRBJ2-5,TRBV10-3,few,NA,CAISVGGTQETQYF,TGTGCCATCAGTGTGGGGGGAACCCAAGAGACCCAGTACTTC
TRBJ1-1,TRBV29-1,many,NA,CSVGRAWDTEAFF,TGCAGCGTTGGAAGGGCCTGGGACACTGAAGCTTTCTTT
TRBJ2-6,TRBV27,few,NA,CASSFRGTNVLTF,TGTGCCAGCAGTTTTCGAGGGACCAACGTCCTGACTTTC
TRBJ2-1,TRBV7-2,few,TRBD2,CASTSSGSAYNEQFF,TGTGCCAGCACCAGCAGCGGGAGCGCCTACAATGAGCAGTTCTTC
TRBJ2-3,TRBV2,many,TRBD2,CASILAGGSTDTQYF,TGTGCCAGCATCCTAGCGGGGGGAAGCACAGATACGCAGTATTTT
TRBJ2-3,TRBV7-3,NA,NA,CVSSGDSYTDTQYF,TGTGTCAGCAGCGGGGACAGTTACACAGATACGCAGTATTTT
TRBJ2-2,TRBV6-5,NA,NA,CASRNSNTGELFF,TGTGCCAGCAGAAACTCGAACACCGGGGAGCTGTTTTTT
TRBJ2-1,TRBV25-1,NA,NA,CASSGGGSGSHNEQFF,TGTGCCAGCAGTGGTGGAGGGTCCGGCTCCCACAATGAGCAGTTCTTC
TRBJ2-7,TRBV7-2,NA,NA,CASSLVSTGGHEQYF,TGTGCCAGCAGCTTAGTTAGCACGGGGGGCCACGAGCAGTACTTC
TRBJ2-1,TRBV28,few,NA,CASRTGGPTGEQFF,TGTGCCAGCCGGACGGGGGGCCCAACGGGTGAGCAGTTCTTC
TRBJ2-1,TRBV6-5,few,TRBD1,CASRGDRGHYNEQFF,TGTGCCAGCAGAGGTGACAGGGGGCATTACAATGAGCAGTTCTTC
TRBJ2-3,TRBV5-1,few,TRBD2,CASSQTISGGSTDTQYF,TGCGCCAGCAGCCAAACTATTAGCGGGGGGAGCACAGATACGCAGTATTTT
TRBJ2-5,TRBV7-2,NA,NA,CASSGRKETQYF,TGTGCCAGCAGCGGACGAAAAGAGACCCAGTACTTC
TRBJ2-1,TRBV12-3/TRBV12-4,NA,NA,CASSLFHRGYNEQFF,TGTGCCAGCAGTTTATTCCACCGGGGCTACAATGAGCAGTTCTTC
TRBJ2-1,TRBV5-1,few,TRBD2,CASSLTSGGAGDEQFF,TGCGCCAGCAGCTTGACTAGCGGGGGGGCCGGGGATGAGCAGTTCTTC
TRBJ2-1,TRBV27,NA,NA,CASSSPYRSNEQFF,TGTGCCAGCAGTTCGCCATATAGGAGCAATGAGCAGTTCTTC
TRBJ2-3,TRBV2,NA,NA,CASSPEGGTTGTQYF,TGTGCCAGCAGCCCTGAGGGGGGGACCACAGGTACGCAGTATTTT
TRBJ2-5,TRBV28,NA,TRBD1,CASSFRTGYGETQYF,TGTGCCAGCAGTTTTCGGACAGGGTACGGGGAGACCCAGTACTTC
TRBJ1-4,TRBV7-2,NA,TRBD1,CASSLDGAGGKLFF,TGTGCCAGCAGCTTAGACGGGGCAGGGGGAAAACTGTTTTTT
TRBJ2-3,TRBV20-1,NA,TRBD1,CSARKDRGLTTDTQYF,TGCAGTGCTAGAAAAGATAGGGGGCTGACCACAGATACGCAGTATTTT
TRBJ1-2,TRBV10-3,few,NA,CAISERPLGNYGYTF,TGTGCCATCAGTGAGCGCCCGTTGGGGAACTATGGCTACACCTTC
TRBJ1-2,TRBV12-3/TRBV12-4,few,TRBD1,CASSSWGGTGELGYTF,TGTGCCAGCAGTTCCTGGGGGGGGACAGGGGAGCTCGGCTACACCTTC
TRBJ2-1,TRBV13,NA,TRBD2,CASSLAGTSGVYNEQFF,TGTGCCAGCAGCTTAGCCGGGACTAGCGGGGTATACAATGAGCAGTTCTTC